This passage covers 29 T cell receptor beta chains from one sample sequenced in a study of blood T cell repertoires in COVID-19. The protocol was immunoSEQ multiplex PCR, while the TCRdb copy is restricted to in-frame clones and leaves out a portion. The sample has under 95,000 clones, approximately 90% seen once. Sequences were obtained from peripheral blood. These TCRs come from a man aged 50-60 years with COVID-19, enrolled during active disease.

The V call is TRBV5-1, the J call TRBJ2-5, with a possible D match to TRBD2 (6 bases). Trimming stripped 0 bases from V and 6 bases from J, with 18 bases between. Germline CDR1 SGHRS, CDR2 YFSETQ. This CDR3 contains 16 residues. CDR3 protein: CASSLDGGIRPKTQYF. The CDR3 nucleotides are TGCGCCAGCAGCTTGGACGGCGGGATCCGACCTAAGACCCAGTACTTC.

This clone has just one count. The genes are TRBV2 and TRBJ2-7; D gene unclear. Per the germline V gene, CDR1 is SNHLY and CDR2 is FYNNEI. Trimming shortened V by 7 bases and J by 0 bases, and 4 bases separated the two germline ends. This CDR3 has 11 residues. The chain's CDR3 is CASTLSYEQYF. The CDR3 nucleotides read TGTGCCAGCACCCTCTCCTACGAGCAGTACTTC.

This sequence joins TRBV5-1 and TRBJ2-5; the match to TRBD2 covers 9 bases. V shed 4 bases, J shed 0 bases, and the junction held 7 bases outside the gene matches. Germline values: CDR1 SGHRS, CDR2 YFSETQ. This CDR3 is built from 16 residues. CDR3 coding DNA: TGCGCCAGCAGCCCCCGGGCGGGAGGGCACCAAGAGACCCAGTACTTC. Translating gives CASSPRAGGHQETQYF.

This clone appeared a few times. The V gene is TRBV11-2, the J gene TRBJ2-3; D not resolved. Per the germline V gene, CDR1 is SGHAT and CDR2 is FQNNGV. Trimming left V 3 bases short and J 0 bases short, with 13 bases between. This CDR3 region has 16 residues. The DNA of the CDR3 is TGTGCCAGCAGCTTCGAGACTTTCGGTAGCACAGATACGCAGTATTTT. Translation: CASSFETFGSTDTQYF.

The chain carries TRBV7-8 and TRBJ2-3, with TRBD2 matching 9 bases. The junction had 0 bases not matched to a gene; V was cut back by 5 bases and J by 0 bases. The CDR3 length is 14 residues. Germline values: CDR1 SGHVS, CDR2 FQNEAQ. CDR3 DNA: TGTGCCAGCAGCGCGGGAGGGAGCACAGATACGCAGTATTTT. Translating it yields CASSAGGSTDTQYF.

V is TRBV5-4 and J is TRBJ1-1, with 9 bases identical to TRBD1. CDR3 length equals 15 residues. V dropped 4 bases and J dropped 0; count of bases not matched to a gene: 4. Germline CDR1 is SGHNT and CDR2 is YYREEE (reference sequence). The CDR3 loop is CASSPGQGLNTEAFF. In nucleotides, the CDR3 is TGTGCCAGCAGCCCGGGACAGGGTTTGAACACTGAAGCTTTCTTT.

V and J are TRBV7-2 and TRBJ2-1; D unresolved. The germline V gene has CDR1 SGHTA and CDR2 FQGNSA. V dropped 1 base and J dropped 7 bases, with 11 bases sitting between them. The CDR3 runs 14 residues. CDR3 amino acids: CASSLVSSPNEQFF. As DNA, the CDR3 is TGTGCCAGCAGCTTAGTTTCTAGTCCGAATGAGCAGTTCTTC.

The chain has TRBV6-5 and TRBJ2-7; perhaps TRBD2 as D (6 bases). The germline gives CDR1 MNHEY, CDR2 SVGAGI. Trimming stripped 2 bases from V and 3 bases from J, with 14 bases between. The CDR3 spans 15 residues. The CDR3 spells CASSYSGGGNYEQYF. CDR3 DNA: TGTGCCAGCAGTTACAGCGGAGGCGGGAACTACGAGCAGTACTTC.

V and J are TRBV9 and TRBJ2-1; 9 nucleotides line up with TRBD1. Germline V gene lookup returns CDR1 SGDLS and CDR2 YYNGEE. CDR3 size: 16 residues. J lost 2 bases, V lost 2 bases, and 5 bases had no gene match. CDR3 sequence (DNA): TGTGCCAGCAGCGTTACGGGACAGGGAACCTACAATGAGCAGTTCTTC. This sequence encodes CASSVTGQGTYNEQFF.

The genes are TRBV28 and TRBJ2-7, with 7 positions matching TRBD1. CDR3 length: 14 amino acids. V trimming: 3 bases; J trimming: 5 bases; junction bases outside the gene matches: 7. Germline-derived CDR1 and CDR2 are MDHEN and SYDVKM. The CDR3 DNA is TGTGCCAGCAGTTTGCCCACAGGGGTTGACGAGCAGTACTTC. Protein: CASSLPTGVDEQYF.

V gene TRBV6-1 combines with J gene TRBJ2-1, with 7 bases that match TRBD2. The CDR3 runs to 15 residues. V lost 0 bases and J lost 8; bases outside the gene matches: 7. Germline-derived CDR1 and CDR2 are MNHNS and SASEGT. In DNA, the CDR3 is TGTGCCAGCAGTGAAGCTCTTGGGACTACCTATGAGCAGTTCTTC. It is translated as CASSEALGTTYEQFF.

V and J are TRBV9 and TRBJ2-3; 8 nucleotides align to TRBD2. The CDR3 length is 14 residues. Per the germline V gene, CDR1 is SGDLS and CDR2 is YYNGEE. The J segment lost 4 bases and the V segment lost 3 bases, leaving 4 bases of the junction unmatched. The CDR3 nucleotides are TGTGCCAGCAGCGCACGACTAGCGCCAGATACGCAGTATTTT. Its protein is CASSARLAPDTQYF.

V usage is TRBV9 and J usage is TRBJ2-3, with D possibly being TRBD1 (6 bases). The CDR3 runs to 15 residues. The germline V gene encodes CDR1 SGDLS and CDR2 YYNGEE. Trimming cost V 1 base and J 2 bases, with 11 bases left between them. As DNA, the CDR3 is TGTGCCAGCAGCGTAACAGGGCCCGCCACAGATACGCAGTATTTT. Translated: CASSVTGPATDTQYF.

The genes are TRBV7-2 and TRBJ2-7; perhaps TRBD1 as D (5 bases). V lost 3 bases and J lost 2, with 11 bases in between. The CDR3 runs 14 residues. Germline CDR1 is SGHTA and CDR2 is FQGNSA. CDR3 nucleotide sequence: TGTGCCAGCAGCTTTGGTACCAGGGCCTACGAGCAGTACTTC. As protein: CASSFGTRAYEQYF.

The J gene is TRBJ1-5, the V gene TRBV30; D perhaps matches TRBD1 (5 bases). Germline values: CDR1 GTSNPN, CDR2 SVGIG (reference sequence). This CDR3 is built from 14 residues. Trimming pared 0 bases from V and 4 bases from J, leaving 10 bases between. CDR3 sequence reads: CAWSVGTGNQPQHF. The CDR3 DNA sequence: TGTGCCTGGAGTGTGGGAACAGGTAATCAGCCCCAGCATTTT.

In nucleotides, the CDR3 is TGCGCCAGCAGTCAATTCGGGGACAGGGAGAGGGAGACCCAGTACTTC. Translation: CASSQFGDRERETQYF. This chain links TRBV23-1 with TRBJ2-5; 9 bases match TRBD1. TRBV23-1 is given ORF status, its function remaining uncertain. The ends lost 1 base at V and 5 bases at J; junction bases unmatched: 8. The CDR3 sequence is 16 residues long.

As to this clone: Other DNA sequences in this sample translate to the same CDR3. The chain recombines TRBV18 with TRBJ2-7, with a tentative D call TRBD1 (5 bases). The V end was cut by 4 bases, the J end by 3 bases, with 10 bases between. The CDR3 totals 13 residues. Per the germline V gene, CDR1 is KGHSH and CDR2 is LQKENI. This CDR3 is CASSLGASYEQYV. The CDR3 bases are TGTGCCAGCTCACTAGGGGCTAGCTACGAGCAGTACGTC.

The V call is TRBV24-1, the J call TRBJ2-1; tentative D call: TRBD2 (5 bases). The V and J ends lost 3 bases and 0 bases respectively, with 8 bases between them. This CDR3 has 15 residues. Germline lookup yields CDR1 KGHDR and CDR2 SFDVKD. The CDR3 nucleotides are TGTGCCACCAGTGATACGACTAACTCCTACAATGAGCAGTTCTTC. Protein: CATSDTTNSYNEQFF.

V and J are TRBV29-1 and TRBJ1-3, with a possible D match to TRBD1 (5 bases). V was clipped by 2 bases and J by 1 base, with 6 bases between them. Germline-derived CDR1 and CDR2 are SQVTM and ANQGSEA. The CDR3 contains 13 residues. The CDR3 loop is CSVERGSGNTIYF. The CDR3 nucleotides are TGCAGCGTTGAAAGGGGATCTGGAAACACCATATATTTT.

The chain joins TRBV2 to TRBJ1-5, with D tentatively TRBD1 (5 bases). Trimming pared 2 bases from V and 3 bases from J, leaving 8 bases between. The V gene's germline CDR1 is SNHLY and CDR2 FYNNEI. There are 14 residues in the CDR3. The CDR3 DNA reads TGTGCCAGCAGTGAATTGGGGCCCAATCAGCCCCAGCATTTT. Translated, it gives CASSELGPNQPQHF. The whole variable domain, filled in from reference TRBV2 and TRBJ1-5, reads EPEVTQTPSHQVTQMGQEVILRCVPISNHLYFYWYRQILGQKVEFLVSFYNNEISEKSEIFDDQFSVERPDGSNFTLKIRSTKLEDSAMYFCASSELGPNQPQHFGDGTRLSIL.

The chain combines TRBV5-1 with TRBJ2-1; 9 nucleotides agree with TRBD2. This CDR3 has 17 residues. V dropped 4 bases and J dropped 1; count of bases not matched to a gene: 9. Germline V gene data show CDR1 as SGHRS and CDR2 as YFSETQ. The CDR3 DNA reads TGCGCCAGCAGCCCTTCTAGCGGGACCATATCCTACAATGAGCAGTTCTTC. This sequence encodes CASSPSSGTISYNEQFF.

The CDR3 region has the DNA TGCGCCAGCAGCTTTAATTTAGGGACAGGGTACGAGCAGTACTTC. Protein sequence: CASSFNLGTGYEQYF. The chain couples TRBV5-1 to TRBJ2-7, with 9 bases fitting TRBD1. In germline, CDR1 is SGHRS, CDR2 YFSETQ. The length of the CDR3 is 15 residues. The V segment lost 2 bases and the J segment 4 bases; nucleotides outside the gene matches: 7. The variable domain in full, completed from reference TRBV5-1 and TRBJ2-7, reads KAGVTQTPRYLIKTRGQQVTLSCSPISGHRSVSWYQQTPGQGLQFLFEYFSETQRNKGNFPGRFSGRQFSNSRSEMNVSTLELGDSALYLCASSFNLGTGYEQYFGPGTRLTVT.

V gene TRBV5-1 combines with J gene TRBJ1-2; D gene unclear. The V gene lost 0 bases and the J gene lost 4 bases, with 7 bases spanning the gap. The CDR3 runs 13 residues. Looked up from germline, CDR1 is SGHRS and CDR2 is YFSETQ. The chain's CDR3 is CASSLGQSYGYTF. For the CDR3, the DNA is TGCGCCAGCAGCTTGGGACAAAGCTATGGCTACACCTTC.

The chain joins TRBV27 to TRBJ1-5; D is unclear. V was pared by 6 bases and J by 3 bases, with 9 bases between. This CDR3 spans 13 amino acids. Germline CDR1 is MNHEY and CDR2 is SMNVEV (reference sequence). This CDR3 is CASRYNTNQPQHF. CDR3 sequence (DNA): TGTGCCAGCAGATATAACACCAATCAGCCCCAGCATTTT.

V gene TRBV5-1 combines with J gene TRBJ1-3; D might be TRBD1 (6 bases). Trimming stripped 4 bases from V and 0 bases from J, with 17 bases between. Germline V lookup: CDR1 SGHRS, CDR2 YFSETQ. The CDR3 spans 17 residues. CDR3 sequence reads: CASSPGQGTISGNTIYF. In DNA, the CDR3 is TGCGCCAGCAGCCCCGGTCAGGGGACAATCTCTGGAAACACCATATATTTT.

The CDR3 nucleotides read TGTGCCAGCAGCTTTCGGCAGGGGGCGAGCAATCAGCCCCAGCATTTT. Translated, it gives CASSFRQGASNQPQHF. This chain connects TRBV5-6 to TRBJ1-5; 8 bases fit TRBD1. The germline CDR1 and CDR2 sequences are SGHDT and YYEEEE. J lost 1 base, V lost 2 bases, and 5 bases had no gene match. The CDR3 runs 16 residues.

This clone was recorded at least ten times. This chain joins TRBV14 and TRBJ1-1; 9 positions match TRBD1. Germline trimming cut 1 base from V and 10 bases from J; bases unmatched to any gene: 4. The CDR3 spans 13 residues. Germline V gene data show CDR1 as SGHDN and CDR2 as FVKESK. This chain's CDR3 is CASSQVATGGAFF. In nucleotides, the CDR3 is TGTGCCAGCAGCCAAGTCGCGACAGGGGGAGCTTTCTTT.

The genes are TRBV9 and TRBJ2-5; D remains unclear. Trimming shortened V by 5 bases and J by 2 bases, and 10 bases separated the two germline ends. This CDR3 comprises 13 residues. CDR1 and CDR2 from the germline V gene are SGDLS and YYNGEE. The CDR3 reads CASSLHGQETQYF. CDR3 nucleotide sequence: TGTGCCAGCAGTTTACACGGGCAAGAGACCCAGTACTTC.

The chain employs TRBV5-1 and TRBJ2-1; possible D gene TRBD1, 5 bases. Germline CDR1 reads SGHRS; CDR2 reads YFSETQ. CDR3 length: 12 amino acids. The V end was cut by 5 bases, the J end by 9 bases, with 12 bases between. The DNA for the CDR3 is TGCGCCAGCAGGCCCGACCAGGGTGAGCAGTTCTTC. This gives the protein CASRPDQGEQFF.